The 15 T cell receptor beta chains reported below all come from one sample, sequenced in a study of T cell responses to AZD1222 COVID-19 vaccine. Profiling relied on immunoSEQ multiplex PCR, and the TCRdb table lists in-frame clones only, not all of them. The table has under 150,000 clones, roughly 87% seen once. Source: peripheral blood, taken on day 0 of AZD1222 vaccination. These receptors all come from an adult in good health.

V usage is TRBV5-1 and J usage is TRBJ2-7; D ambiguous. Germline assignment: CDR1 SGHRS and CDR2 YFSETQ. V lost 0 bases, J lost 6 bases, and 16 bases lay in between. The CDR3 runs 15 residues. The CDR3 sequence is CASSLVVGPSGEQYF. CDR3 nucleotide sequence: TGCGCCAGCAGCTTGGTGGTTGGCCCCTCGGGCGAGCAGTACTTC.

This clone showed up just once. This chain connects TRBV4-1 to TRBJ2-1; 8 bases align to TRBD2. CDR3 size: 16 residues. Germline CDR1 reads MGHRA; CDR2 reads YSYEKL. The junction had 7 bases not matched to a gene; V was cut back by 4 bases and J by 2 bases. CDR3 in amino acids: CASSRSGSRTYNEQFF. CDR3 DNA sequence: TGCGCCAGCAGCCGAAGCGGGAGTCGGACCTACAATGAGCAGTTCTTC.

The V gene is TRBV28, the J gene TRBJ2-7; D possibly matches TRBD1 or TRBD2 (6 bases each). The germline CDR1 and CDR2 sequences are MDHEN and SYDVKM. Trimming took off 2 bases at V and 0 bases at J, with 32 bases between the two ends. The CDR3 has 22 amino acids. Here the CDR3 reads CASSLQSYARETGYFSSYEQYF. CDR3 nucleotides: TGTGCCAGCAGTTTACAAAGTTATGCCCGGGAGACAGGCTACTTCAGCTCCTACGAGCAGTACTTC.

This chain's CDR3 is CASRPGTSVYEQYF. The CDR3 nucleotides are TGTGCCAGCAGGCCCGGGACTAGCGTCTACGAGCAGTACTTC. This chain connects TRBV6-5 to TRBJ2-7; 10 nucleotides line up with TRBD2. V dropped 6 bases and J dropped 3; count of bases not matched to a gene: 5. Germline CDR1 is MNHEY and CDR2 is SVGAGI. This CDR3 has 14 amino acids.

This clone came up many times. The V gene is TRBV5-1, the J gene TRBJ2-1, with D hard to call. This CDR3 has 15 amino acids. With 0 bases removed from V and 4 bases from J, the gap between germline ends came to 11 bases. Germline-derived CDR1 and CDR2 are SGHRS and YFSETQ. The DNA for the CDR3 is TGCGCCAGCAGCTTGGAAGGATCTTCATACAATGAGCAGTTCTTC. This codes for CASSLEGSSYNEQFF.

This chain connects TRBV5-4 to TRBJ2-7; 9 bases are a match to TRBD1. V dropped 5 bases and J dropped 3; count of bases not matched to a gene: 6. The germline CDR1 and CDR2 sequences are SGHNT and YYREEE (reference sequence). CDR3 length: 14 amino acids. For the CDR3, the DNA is TGTGCCAGCAGTACCGGGACAGGGCACTACGAGCAGTACTTC. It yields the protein CASSTGTGHYEQYF.

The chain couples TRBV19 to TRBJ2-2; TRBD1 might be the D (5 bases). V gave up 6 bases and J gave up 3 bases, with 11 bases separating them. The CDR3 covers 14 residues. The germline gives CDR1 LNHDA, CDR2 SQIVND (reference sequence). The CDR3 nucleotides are TGTGCCAGTAGCCCAGGGCAGGACACCGGGGAGCTGTTTTTT. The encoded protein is CASSPGQDTGELFF.

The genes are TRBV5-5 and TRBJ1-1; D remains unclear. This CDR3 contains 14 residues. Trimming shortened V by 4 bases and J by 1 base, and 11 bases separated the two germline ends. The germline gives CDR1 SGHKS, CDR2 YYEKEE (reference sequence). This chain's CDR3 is CASSPPPPNTEAFF. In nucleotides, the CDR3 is TGTGCCAGCAGCCCCCCTCCACCGAACACTGAAGCTTTCTTT.

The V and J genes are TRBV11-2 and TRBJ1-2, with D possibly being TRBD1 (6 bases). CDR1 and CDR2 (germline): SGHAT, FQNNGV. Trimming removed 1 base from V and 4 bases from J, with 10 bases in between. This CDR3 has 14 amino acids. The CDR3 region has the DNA TGTGCCAGCAGCTTAGGCGCGACAGGCTATGGCTACACCTTC. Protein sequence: CASSLGATGYGYTF.

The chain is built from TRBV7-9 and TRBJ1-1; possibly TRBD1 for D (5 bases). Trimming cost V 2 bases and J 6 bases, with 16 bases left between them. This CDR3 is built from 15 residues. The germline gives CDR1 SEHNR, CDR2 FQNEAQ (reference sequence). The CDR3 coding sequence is TGTGCCAGCAGCTTAAGCACGGGGCGCAGGGCTGAAGCTTTCTTT. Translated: CASSLSTGRRAEAFF.

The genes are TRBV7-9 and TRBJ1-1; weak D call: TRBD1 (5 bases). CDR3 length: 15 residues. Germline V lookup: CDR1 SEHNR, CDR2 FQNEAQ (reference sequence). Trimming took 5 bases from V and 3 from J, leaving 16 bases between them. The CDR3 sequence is CASSPAQGVDTEAFF. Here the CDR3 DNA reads TGTGCCAGCAGCCCGGCCCAGGGCGTGGACACTGAAGCTTTCTTT.

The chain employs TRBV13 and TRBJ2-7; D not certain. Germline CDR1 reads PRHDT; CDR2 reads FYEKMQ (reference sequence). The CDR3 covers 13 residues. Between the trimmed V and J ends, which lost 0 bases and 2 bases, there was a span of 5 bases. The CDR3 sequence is CASSLGRPYEQYF. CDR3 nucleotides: TGTGCCAGCAGCTTAGGCAGGCCCTACGAGCAGTACTTC.

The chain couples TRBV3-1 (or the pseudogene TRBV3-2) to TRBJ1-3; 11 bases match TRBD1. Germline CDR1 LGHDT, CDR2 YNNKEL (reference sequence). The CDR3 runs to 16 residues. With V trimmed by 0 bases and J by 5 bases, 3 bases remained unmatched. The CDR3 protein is CASSQDWDRGRNTIYF. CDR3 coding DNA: TGTGCCAGCAGCCAAGACTGGGACAGGGGGAGAAACACCATATATTTT.

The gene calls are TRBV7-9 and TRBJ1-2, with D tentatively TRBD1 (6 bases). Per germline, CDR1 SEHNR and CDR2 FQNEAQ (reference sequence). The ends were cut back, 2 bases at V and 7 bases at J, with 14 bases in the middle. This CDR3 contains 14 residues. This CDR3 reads CASSLRGNRAGYTF. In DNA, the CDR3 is TGTGCCAGCAGCTTAAGAGGGAACAGGGCTGGCTACACCTTC.

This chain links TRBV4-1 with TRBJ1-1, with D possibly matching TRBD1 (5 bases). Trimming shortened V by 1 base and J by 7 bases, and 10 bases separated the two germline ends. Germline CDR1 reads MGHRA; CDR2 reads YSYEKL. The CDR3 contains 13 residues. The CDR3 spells CASSQGDGIEAFF. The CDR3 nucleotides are TGCGCCAGCAGCCAAGGGGACGGCATTGAAGCTTTCTTT.